The T cell receptor beta chain under discussion was sequenced for a study of T cells expressing NK-cell markers. Overall study context: TCR beta repertoires came from sorted CD3+CD56+NKG2C+, CD3+CD56+NKG2C- and CD3+CD56-NKG2C+ T cells.

Germline lookup yields CDR1 LNHDA and CDR2 SQIVND (reference sequence). This CDR3 comprises 15 residues. The study's findings and limits: The study left the HCMV specificity of expanded NKG2C+ T cell clones unresolved. Dominant NKG2C+ clonotypes accounted for roughly 1.0-7.0% of CD8+ T cells in about 6 donors.

TCRdb reprocessed the 5' RACE reads; each CDR3 protein has one entry and no DNA is given. Recorded here are about 150,000 distinct CDR3 sequences; the top ten clones represent around 20%. For this clonotype: Its antigen is unidentified.

Sequenced sample: blood T cells: a sorted CD56 or NKG2C T cell subset, CD4+ or CD8+ T cells, or bulk PBMC T cells (not recorded which). The source is a man aged 18 to 69 in good health. V is TRBV19 and J is TRBJ2-1; TCRdb's D call, TRBD2, is unchecked because there is no DNA. CDR3 loop: CASSMGGGAFNEQFF. Full variable domain (missing parts from reference TRBV19 and TRBJ2-1): DGGITQSPKYLFRKEGQNVTLSCEQNLNHDAMYWYRQDPGQGLRLIYYSQIVNDFQKGDIAEGYSVSREKKESFPLTVTSAQKNPTAFYLCASSMGGGAFNEQFFGPGTRLTVL.